Following are 3 T cell receptor beta chains from one sample sequenced in a study of T cell responses to AZD1222 COVID-19 vaccine. Profiled with immunoSEQ multiplex PCR; TCRdb holds only in-frame clones, not every one. The sample has around 130,000 clones, roughly 88% seen once. Sequences were derived from peripheral blood, sampled on day 0 of AZD1222 vaccination. The receptors were gathered from an adult in good health.

This clone has more than one count but fewer than ten. The chain recombines TRBV13 with TRBJ2-7, with 8 bases lining up with TRBD1. CDR1 is PRHDT and CDR2 is FYEKMQ in the germline V gene (reference sequence). The CDR3 is 13 amino acids. V was pared by 1 base and J by 5 bases, with 1 base of the junction left unmatched. CDR3 in amino acids: CASSLDRGNEQYF. The DNA for the CDR3 is TGTGCCAGCAGCTTAGACAGGGGGAACGAGCAGTACTTC.

The rearrangement uses TRBV30 and TRBJ2-7; TRBD2 might be the D (5 bases). V was pared by 3 bases and J by 6 bases, with 15 bases between. The CDR3 consists of 13 residues. Germline V gene sequence: CDR1 GTSNPN, CDR2 SVGIG (reference sequence). The CDR3 region has the DNA TGTGCCTGGAGGAAACCATCGGGGAGCGAGCAGTACTTC. Translation gives CAWRKPSGSEQYF.

The chain uses TRBV6-2 or TRBV6-3 and TRBJ1-6, with a possible D match to TRBD1 (6 bases). V lost 2 bases and J lost 11, with 13 bases in between. This CDR3 has 14 amino acids. Germline V gene data show CDR1 as MNHEY and CDR2 as SVGEGT. The CDR3 sequence is CASSYNRGLAPLHF. DNA of the CDR3: TGTGCCAGCAGTTACAACCGGGGGCTAGCACCCCTCCACTTT.